The source of this T cell receptor beta chain is a study of vaccination and CD4 T cells after COVID-19. A single count supports this clonotype. Its cognate antigen is unknown. Germline loops: CDR1 DFQATT, CDR2 SNEGSKA (reference sequence). V was shortened by 0 bases and J by 4 bases, with 16 bases between the two germline ends. There are 15 residues in the CDR3. Documented treatment: approximately nine-day PBMC culture with coronavirus spike peptide pools or control peptides (ViraFEST assay). Sequenced with the Oncomine TCR Beta short-read assay was DNA taken from cultured CD4+ T cells. Via MiXCR, TCRdb re-called the PCR reads, giving one row per CDR3 protein. The sample includes around 25,000 distinct CDR3 sequences, around 54% of them seen just once.

The sample consisted of CD4+ T cells from blood, cultured in vitro. The chain joins TRBV20-1 to TRBJ2-7; possibly TRBD2 for D (5 bases). This receptor was obtained from a human donor who had recovered from COVID-19. CDR3 loop: CSARDGVEATYEQYF. The CDR3, as DNA: TGCAGTGCTAGAGATGGCGTGGAGGCCACGTACGAGCAGTACTTC.